A single T cell receptor (beta chain) is shown here with its context. This sample is part of a study of blood T cell repertoires in COVID-19. About the research overall: Specimens from acute and convalescent COVID-19 originated in the United States, Italy and Spain. PBMCs, B-cell-depleted T cells, or T cells provided the cDNA or gDNA that made up the material.

As handled by the study authors: Estimation of nucleated cell counts was performed using reference gene primer amplification. Assay: immunoSEQ multiplex PCR; the TCRdb copy retains only in-frame clones and omits some. Clone size and the V and J calls come from that table; the DNA yielded D and trimming. The table lists around 300,000 clones, 85% to 90% of them singletons. CDR3 size: 16 residues. The trim removed 5 bases at V and 9 bases at J, leaving 16 bases unmatched. Per the germline V gene, CDR1 is SGHVS and CDR2 is FQNEAQ. The sample was peripheral blood. V usage is TRBV7-8 and J usage is TRBJ1-2, with 9 nucleotides matching TRBD1. This receptor was obtained from a woman aged 40-49 years with acute or convalescent COVID-19. This CDR3 is CASSIEILTGGHSYTF. In nucleotides, the CDR3 is TGTGCCAGCAGCATCGAGATACTAACAGGGGGCCACAGCTACACCTTC.